Below are 27 T cell receptor beta chains sequenced from a single sample in a study of beta chain features in type 1 diabetes. Expressed TCRB transcripts were sequenced after all isolated RNA was converted to cDNA. Sequencing used immunoSEQ multiplex PCR; TCRdb keeps in-frame clones, though not all of them. The sample contains some 350,000 clones, about 10% of which appear only once. The antigens for these receptors are not known. Notes on the study in general: Type 1 diabetes patients had moderately but significantly shorter TCRB CDR3s in all four CD4+ subsets.

Sequenced: central memory CD4+ T cells from blood. These receptors all come from a man between 25 and 39 years old with type 1 diabetes.

This chain links TRBV27 with TRBJ2-5, with TRBD1 matching 9 bases. Trimming took 6 bases from V and 5 from J; bases not matched to a gene: 7. This CDR3 has 14 amino acids. CDR1 and CDR2 from the germline V gene are MNHEY and SMNVEV (reference sequence). This CDR3 reads CASRLQGASETQYF. The DNA for the CDR3 is TGTGCCAGCAGACTACAGGGGGCATCCGAGACCCAGTACTTC.

This rearrangement joins TRBV18 to TRBJ1-6; D is perhaps TRBD1 (5 bases). This CDR3 spans 15 amino acids. Germline V lookup: CDR1 KGHSH, CDR2 LQKENI. V lost 0 bases and J lost 6, with 9 bases in between. Written as DNA, the CDR3 is TGTGCCAGCTCACCACCTTCGACAGCTAATTCACCCCTCCACTTT. Amino acid sequence: CASSPPSTANSPLHF. The full variable domain, rest sourced from reference TRBV18 and TRBJ1-6, is NAGVMQNPRHLVRRRGQEARLRCSPMKGHSHVYWYRQLPEEGLKFMVYLQKENIIDESGMPKERFSAEFPKEGPSILRIQQVVRGDSAAYFCASSPPSTANSPLHFGNGTRLTVT.

This clone was observed a handful of times. This sequence joins TRBV28 and TRBJ1-3; D may be TRBD1 (6 bases). Per germline, CDR1 MDHEN and CDR2 SYDVKM. There are 14 residues in the CDR3. The V end was cut by 5 bases, the J end by 0 bases, with 8 bases between. The CDR3 nucleotides read TGTGCCAGCAGTCCACAGGGCTCTGGAAACACCATATATTTT. Its protein is CASSPQGSGNTIYF.

The table lists this clone with a few counts. This chain uses TRBV28 with TRBJ2-3; either TRBD1 or TRBD2 may supply D (5 bases each). From germline, CDR1 is MDHEN and CDR2 SYDVKM. The V end was cut by 7 bases, the J end by 2 bases, with 13 bases between. This CDR3 contains 14 residues. CDR3 in DNA: TGTGCCAGCAATCGTGGGGGAGACACAGATACGCAGTATTTT. Translation gives CASNRGGDTDTQYF.

This clone occurred a few times. The V gene is TRBV2, the J gene TRBJ2-1; 9 bases map to TRBD1. Germline V lookup: CDR1 SNHLY, CDR2 FYNNEI. This CDR3 comprises 14 residues. V gave up 10 bases and J gave up 4 bases; unmatched junction bases: 8. The CDR3 sequence is CATAPGQGYNEQFF. CDR3 sequence (DNA): TGTGCCACCGCCCCGGGACAGGGTTACAATGAGCAGTTCTTC.

The table lists this clone with many counts. The chain joins TRBV5-4 to TRBJ1-1; D is perhaps TRBD1 (5 bases). Trimming cost V 6 bases and J 2 bases, with 17 bases left between them. The length of the CDR3 is 15 residues. The germline gives CDR1 SGHNT, CDR2 YYREEE (reference sequence). The DNA for the CDR3 is TGTGCCAGCACCGTGGGCAGGGCGGCAAACACTGAAGCTTTCTTT. It specifies CASTVGRAANTEAFF. The complete variable domain, with remaining parts taken from reference TRBV5-4 and TRBJ1-1, reads ETGVTQSPTHLIKTRGQQVTLRCSSQSGHNTVSWYQQALGQGPQFIFQYYREEENGRGNFPPRFSGLQFPNYSSELNVNALELDDSALYLCASTVGRAANTEAFFGQGTRLTVV.

In its sample, this clone was seen a few times. The rearrangement uses TRBV9 and TRBJ1-1; no definite D call. The CDR3 is 16 amino acids. CDR1 SGDLS and CDR2 YYNGEE come from the germline V gene. The V end lost 1 base, the J end lost 5 bases, and 18 bases lay between the germline ends. The CDR3 coding sequence is TGTGCCAGCAGCGTAAGTTTGGCGGGAGATGGGACTGAAGCTTTCTTT. It translates to CASSVSLAGDGTEAFF.

About this clone: A read error may account for a junction end that differs from germline. The chain couples TRBV7-9 to TRBJ2-2, with D possibly matching TRBD1 (5 bases). Germline lookup yields CDR1 SEHNR and CDR2 FQNEAQ (reference sequence). This CDR3 has 13 amino acids. In nucleotides, the CDR3 is TGTGCTAGCAGAGAACAGGACACCGGGGAGCTGTTTTTT. Translated: CASREQDTGELFF.

This clone was found a few times. J is TRBJ1-4 and V is TRBV19; D unresolved. The V end was cut by 3 bases, the J end by 3 bases, with 8 bases between. In germline, CDR1 is LNHDA, CDR2 SQIVND (reference sequence). The CDR3 is made up of 14 amino acids. The CDR3 DNA is TGTGCCAGTAGTATCCAGATATCTAATGAAAAACTGTTTTTT. It specifies CASSIQISNEKLFF.

This chain joins TRBV28 and TRBJ2-1; D gene unclear. The V gene's germline CDR1 is MDHEN and CDR2 SYDVKM. CDR3 size: 11 residues. Trimming took 11 bases from V and 6 from J, leaving 11 bases between them. Written as DNA, the CDR3 is TGTGCCGCTCGGAGAGTCAATGAGCAGTTCTTC. Amino acid sequence: CAARRVNEQFF.

This clone has only a few counts. V and J are TRBV5-6 and TRBJ1-4, with D uncertain. Germline-derived CDR1 and CDR2 are SGHDT and YYEEEE. V was cut by 4 bases and J by 3 bases, with 10 bases left in between. The CDR3 totals 14 residues. CDR3 amino acids: CASSLREANEKLFF. DNA for the CDR3: TGTGCCAGCAGCCTGAGGGAGGCTAATGAAAAACTGTTTTTT.

The chain is built from TRBV6-6 and TRBJ1-5; D is unresolved. The V and J ends lost 2 bases and 2 bases respectively, with 10 bases between them. CDR3 length: 15 residues. CDR1 MNHNY and CDR2 SVGAGI come from the germline V gene (reference sequence). DNA for the CDR3: TGTGCCAGCAGTTACGGTTTCATCGGCAATCAGCCCCAGCATTTT. Protein product: CASSYGFIGNQPQHF.

V gene TRBV7-2 combines with J gene TRBJ2-7, with TRBD2 matching 12 bases. CDR3 length: 15 amino acids. The V segment lost 6 bases and the J segment 4 bases; nucleotides outside the gene matches: 7. Germline V lookup: CDR1 SGHTA, CDR2 FQGNSA. The CDR3 is CASSPLTSGSYEQYF. For the CDR3, the DNA is TGTGCCAGCAGTCCGCTGACTAGCGGGAGTTACGAGCAGTACTTC.

V usage is TRBV5-1 and J usage is TRBJ1-4; a weak D match, TRBD1 (6 bases). The CDR3 runs to 14 residues. CDR1 and CDR2 from the germline V gene are SGHRS and YFSETQ. Trimming stripped 4 bases from V and 4 bases from J, with 11 bases between. This chain's CDR3 is CASSRGHRNEKLFF. For the CDR3, the DNA is TGCGCCAGCAGCAGGGGACACCGTAATGAAAAACTGTTTTTT.

The CDR3 DNA reads as TGTGCCAGCAGGCAGGCGGGCACAGATACGCAGTATTTT. Protein: CASRQAGTDTQYF. The genes are TRBV6-5 and TRBJ2-3, with D unclear. V gave up 6 bases and J gave up 1 base, with 8 bases separating them. This CDR3 comprises 13 residues. Germline assignment: CDR1 MNHEY and CDR2 SVGAGI.

This clone was recorded many times. This chain joins TRBV14 and TRBJ2-1; D is unresolved. Germline CDR1 is SGHDN and CDR2 is FVKESK. V dropped 3 bases and J dropped 2 bases, with 5 bases sitting between them. The CDR3 loop spans 13 amino acids. CDR3 region: CASSQAAYNEQFF. CDR3 DNA: TGTGCCAGCAGCCAGGCAGCCTACAATGAGCAGTTCTTC.

This CDR3 is CASRGTSWGEQFF. The CDR3 DNA follows: TGTGCCAGCAGGGGGACTAGCTGGGGCGAGCAGTTCTTC. The chain uses TRBV6-1 and TRBJ2-1; 9 bases fit TRBD2. The germline V gene has CDR1 MNHNS and CDR2 SASEGT. The CDR3 has 13 amino acids. V shed 6 bases and J 10 bases; nucleotides not matched to a gene: 7.

This clone was recorded a few times. This rearrangement joins TRBV5-1 to TRBJ1-2, with D uncertain. Per germline, CDR1 SGHRS and CDR2 YFSETQ. This CDR3 is 12 amino acids long. Trimming cost V 0 bases and J 8 bases, with 8 bases left between them. The CDR3 here is CASSLGADGYTF. CDR3 nucleotide sequence: TGCGCCAGCAGCTTGGGAGCAGACGGCTACACCTTC. Combining the CDR3 with reference TRBV5-1 and TRBJ1-2 gives the whole variable domain KAGVTQTPRYLIKTRGQQVTLSCSPISGHRSVSWYQQTPGQGLQFLFEYFSETQRNKGNFPGRFSGRQFSNSRSEMNVSTLELGDSALYLCASSLGADGYTFGSGTRLTVV.

V and J are TRBV27 and TRBJ1-5, with no clear D. The CDR3 extends over 14 amino acids. CDR1 and CDR2 from the germline V gene are MNHEY and SMNVEV (reference sequence). The V end was cut by 5 bases, the J end by 1 base, with 9 bases between. The CDR3: CASSLRNSNQPQHF. The DNA of the CDR3 is TGTGCCAGCAGTCTCCGGAACAGCAATCAGCCCCAGCATTTT.

This clone was counted between two and nine times. V usage is TRBV30 and J usage is TRBJ2-7; no definite D call. The CDR3 has 12 residues. Germline V gene sequence: CDR1 GTSNPN, CDR2 SVGIG (reference sequence). The germline V and J ends were trimmed by 3 bases and 5 bases, with 11 bases remaining between them. CDR3 region: CAWRSIANEQYF. The CDR3 coding sequence is TGTGCCTGGAGGTCAATCGCCAACGAGCAGTACTTC.

The CDR3 nucleotides read TGCGCCAGCAGCCGCAAAGCACAAAGCTACGAGCAGTACTTC. This gives the protein CASSRKAQSYEQYF. This rearrangement joins TRBV4-3 to TRBJ2-7; D is unresolved. This CDR3 is built from 14 residues. Trimming cost V 4 bases and J 3 bases, with 13 bases left between them. The germline V gene encodes CDR1 LGHNA and CDR2 YSLEER.

This clone was detected only a few times. CDR3 bases: TGTGCCAGCAGGTTAGGGGTGTACGAAGCTTTCTTT. Its protein product is CASRLGVYEAFF. The chain couples TRBV28 to TRBJ1-1; tentatively, D is TRBD1 (5 bases). CDR3 length equals 12 residues. V shed 6 bases and J shed 8 bases, with 13 bases lying between them. Germline loops: CDR1 MDHEN, CDR2 SYDVKM.

The V gene is TRBV18, the J gene TRBJ1-1; D is perhaps TRBD1 (5 bases). The V gene lost 3 bases and the J gene lost 0 bases, with 8 bases spanning the gap. The CDR3 covers 14 residues. Germline V gene lookup returns CDR1 KGHSH and CDR2 LQKENI. DNA for the CDR3: TGTGCCAGCTCACCTCGGGACGTGAACACTGAAGCTTTCTTT. This encodes CASSPRDVNTEAFF.

Many counts were recorded for this clone. The chain uses TRBV18 and TRBJ1-1; 8 bases line up with TRBD1. The CDR3 extends over 14 amino acids. V gave up 4 bases and J gave up 5 bases; unmatched junction bases: 6. Germline CDR1 reads KGHSH; CDR2 reads LQKENI. CDR3 DNA: TGTGCCAGCTCACTTACGGACAGGGAGACTGAAGCTTTCTTT. Its translation is CASSLTDRETEAFF.

The CDR3 loop reads CASSPSGADEQFF. As DNA, the CDR3 is TGTGCCAGCTCACCCTCGGGAGCGGATGAGCAGTTCTTC. The chain has TRBV18 and TRBJ2-1; D is perhaps TRBD2 (6 bases). The CDR3 is 13 residues long. Germline V gene data show CDR1 as KGHSH and CDR2 as LQKENI. Trimming removed 3 bases at V and 8 bases at J, with 11 bases between.

The V and J genes are TRBV28 and TRBJ2-7, with 7 bases aligning to TRBD1. This CDR3 region has 15 residues. The germline V gene encodes CDR1 MDHEN and CDR2 SYDVKM. The V segment lost 7 bases and the J segment 1 base; nucleotides outside the gene matches: 10. In DNA, the CDR3 is TGTGCCAGCACCTCGGGTACAGGGGATTCCTACGAGCAGTACTTC. Its translation is CASTSGTGDSYEQYF.

The rearrangement uses TRBV2 and TRBJ1-5; D gene uncertain. From germline, CDR1 is SNHLY and CDR2 FYNNEI. Trimming left V 6 bases short and J 0 bases short, with 12 bases between. The CDR3 is 15 amino acids. The CDR3 DNA reads as TGTGCCAGCAGCGCCACAAGGTATAGCAATCAGCCCCAGCATTTT. The encoded protein is CASSATRYSNQPQHF. The variable domain in full, with the rest retrieved from reference TRBV2 and TRBJ1-5, is EPEVTQTPSHQVTQMGQEVILRCVPISNHLYFYWYRQILGQKVEFLVSFYNNEISEKSEIFDDQFSVERPDGSNFTLKIRSTKLEDSAMYFCASSATRYSNQPQHFGDGTRLSIL.